One and the same sample provided the 14 T cell receptor beta chains below, sequenced in a study of graft-versus-host responses after intestinal transplantation. Clones were sequenced by immunoSEQ multiplex PCR, and TCRdb holds only the in-frame ones, with some missing. Here the sample spans fewer than 45,000 clones, less than 95% being singletons. The source was PBMCs, collected 300 to 330 days after intestinal transplant. The receptor set was obtained from a human patient who received an intestinal transplant, so some T cells may come from the graft donor.

The chain has TRBV6-5 and TRBJ1-1; TRBD1 is a possible D gene (5 bases). The CDR3 consists of 12 residues. Trimming shortened V by 5 bases and J by 1 base, and 5 bases separated the two germline ends. In germline, CDR1 is MNHEY, CDR2 SVGAGI. The CDR3 nucleotides read TGTGCCAGCAGTACAGGGAACACTGAAGCTTTCTTT. This gives the protein CASSTGNTEAFF.

The rearrangement uses TRBV5-6 and TRBJ2-5; 13 bases are shared with TRBD2. The CDR3 totals 16 residues. The V segment lost 1 base and the J segment 11 bases; nucleotides outside the gene matches: 11. Germline CDR1 and CDR2: SGHDT and YYEEEE. CDR3 nucleotide sequence: TGTGCCAGCAGCTTGACCCGACTAGCGGGGGGAACGGAGCAGTACTTC. The encoded protein is CASSLTRLAGGTEQYF.

The V call is TRBV6-4, the J call TRBJ1-5; D call uncertain. Germline V gene lookup returns CDR1 MRHNA and CDR2 SNTAGT. The CDR3 totals 14 residues. Trimming stripped 0 bases from V and 3 bases from J, with 6 bases between. CDR3 DNA: TGTGCCAGCAGTGACTCAAGGTCCAATCAGCCCCAGCATTTT. It yields the protein CASSDSRSNQPQHF.

The V call is TRBV9, the J call TRBJ2-7, with 10 nucleotides matching TRBD2. The CDR3 contains 16 residues. The germline V gene has CDR1 SGDLS and CDR2 YYNGEE. V dropped 3 bases and J dropped 5; count of bases not matched to a gene: 11. CDR3 loop: CASSGSPSGGINEQYF. CDR3 DNA: TGTGCCAGCAGCGGGTCACCTAGCGGGGGTATCAACGAGCAGTACTTC.

V gene TRBV4-2 combines with J gene TRBJ2-1; 10 bases fit TRBD2. Germline CDR1 and CDR2: LGHNA and YNFKEQ. There are 15 residues in the CDR3. V was clipped by 6 bases and J by 4 bases; unmatched bases: 6. The CDR3 sequence is CASRESGGGYNEQFF. The CDR3 DNA reads TGTGCCAGCAGAGAAAGCGGGGGGGGTTACAATGAGCAGTTCTTC.

The V and J genes are TRBV6-1 and TRBJ2-4, with TRBD2 matching 12 bases. Germline V gene data show CDR1 as MNHNS and CDR2 as SASEGT. The V and J ends lost 0 bases and 3 bases, in that order; junction bases with no gene match: 6. The CDR3 is 18 amino acids. The chain's CDR3 is CASSEAPTSGSGKNIQYF. The CDR3, as DNA: TGTGCCAGCAGTGAAGCCCCGACTAGCGGGAGTGGCAAAAACATTCAGTACTTC.

Details on this clone: The same CDR3 also results from other DNA sequences found in this sample. The chain employs TRBV29-1 and TRBJ1-1, with D unresolved. Trimming took 3 bases from V and 3 from J, leaving 26 bases between them. The germline V gene has CDR1 SQVTM and CDR2 ANQGSEA. CDR3 length: 18 residues. CDR3 amino acids: CSVDFRVPEMSGDTEAFF. CDR3 DNA: TGCAGCGTTGACTTCCGGGTACCCGAGATGTCTGGTGACACTGAAGCTTTCTTT.

This clone appeared once. The chain links TRBV6-1 to TRBJ2-2, with 7 bases lining up with TRBD1. Germline trimming cut 9 bases from V and 5 bases from J; bases unmatched to any gene: 12. Germline lookup yields CDR1 MNHNS and CDR2 SASEGT. The length of the CDR3 is 15 residues. The CDR3 nucleotides read TGTGCCAGTTCGCTTACAGGGGCGAGAACCGGGGAGCTGTTTTTT. Translated: CASSLTGARTGELFF.

V and J are TRBV5-1 and TRBJ2-7, with 13 bases that match TRBD2. The V gene end was trimmed by 1 base and the J gene end by 6 bases; junction bases not matched to a gene: 7. Germline loops: CDR1 SGHRS, CDR2 YFSETQ. The CDR3 is made up of 16 amino acids. CDR3 sequence reads: CASSLLSGLAGLEQYF. The DNA of the CDR3 is TGCGCCAGCAGCTTGTTGTCGGGACTAGCGGGACTCGAGCAGTACTTC.

V usage is TRBV11-2 and J usage is TRBJ1-2, with D unclear. The V gene's germline CDR1 is SGHAT and CDR2 FQNNGV. Trimming removed 5 bases at V and 8 bases at J, with 15 bases between. The CDR3 is made up of 13 amino acids. The CDR3 loop is CASSIPGPLGYTF. Here the CDR3 DNA reads TGTGCCAGCAGCATCCCCGGGCCCCTGGGCTACACCTTC. Looking up the rest from reference TRBV11-2 and TRBJ1-2 gives the full variable domain: EAGVAQSPRYKIIEKRQSVAFWCNPISGHATLYWYQQILGQGPKLLIQFQNNGVVDDSQLPKDRFSAERLKGVDSTLKIQPAKLEDSAVYLCASSIPGPLGYTFGSGTRLTVV.

This clone was counted once. This sequence joins TRBV12-5 and TRBJ1-1; tentatively, D is TRBD1 (5 bases). V was shortened by 6 bases and J by 2 bases, with 10 bases between the two germline ends. CDR3 size: 13 residues. Germline V gene sequence: CDR1 LGHNT, CDR2 FRNRAP. The CDR3 region is CASGAGGNTEAFF. In DNA, the CDR3 is TGTGCTAGTGGAGCTGGGGGAAACACTGAAGCTTTCTTT.

V and J are TRBV4-1 and TRBJ1-1, with D possibly being TRBD1 (6 bases). Per germline, CDR1 MGHRA and CDR2 YSYEKL. The CDR3 consists of 15 residues. Trimming removed 0 bases at V and 7 bases at J, with 15 bases between. CDR3 protein: CASSQEGRGWGEAFF. The CDR3 region has the DNA TGCGCCAGCAGCCAAGAAGGCAGGGGTTGGGGTGAAGCTTTCTTT.

This clone occurred once. The chain uses TRBV28 and TRBJ2-3, with TRBD2 matching over 9 bases. Germline V gene data show CDR1 as MDHEN and CDR2 as SYDVKM. V shed 1 base and J 0 bases; nucleotides not matched to a gene: 2. The CDR3 runs to 16 residues. The CDR3, as DNA: TGTGCCAGCAGTTTATTTACTAGCGGGAGCACAGATACGCAGTATTTT. Protein product: CASSLFTSGSTDTQYF.

CDR3 amino acids: CASSIFSGVFNEQFF. CDR3 nucleotide sequence: TGTGCCAGTAGTATATTCAGCGGGGTCTTCAATGAGCAGTTCTTC. The rearrangement joins TRBV19 to TRBJ2-1, with 7 bases that match TRBD2. Germline-derived CDR1 and CDR2 are LNHDA and SQIVND (reference sequence). Trimming at V came to 2 bases and at J to 6 bases, leaving 7 bases not matched to a gene. The CDR3 length is 15 residues.